This T cell receptor (beta chain) was retrieved from a study of blood T cells in healthy people across ages. This CDR3 comprises 15 residues. Germline CDR1 DFQATT, CDR2 SNEGSKA (reference sequence). Trimming removed 4 bases from V and 0 bases from J; junction bases left unmatched: 6. Alongside a J-beta primer mix, a sample-barcoded 5' primer served in a second PCR lasting roughly 6 to 12 cycles. There were at least 2.5 million CDR3-containing paired-end reads obtained from each sample. Each CDR3 protein is one row after TCRdb ran MiXCR on the 5' RACE reads. The sample has 1.5 million to 2 million distinct CDR3 sequences, around 48% seen once.

The chain is built from TRBV20-1 and TRBJ2-3; 8 bases are a match to TRBD2. The sequence derives from a woman between 35 and 50 years old in good health. The sample taken for sequencing was blood. The CDR3 nucleotides are TGCAGTGCTACGAGTAGCGGGGCTAGCACAGATACGCAGTATTTT. Translated: CSATSSGASTDTQYF.